This T cell receptor (beta chain) derives from a study of control samples from healthy donors and cancer patients. The CDR3 is made up of 14 amino acids. Trimming stripped 2 bases from V and 3 bases from J, with 11 bases between. In germline, CDR1 is KGHSY, CDR2 FQNENV. This clone appeared a single time. TCRdb keeps only in-frame clones here, not all; method: immunoSEQ multiplex PCR. In the table there are 150,000 to 200,000 clones, roughly 95% of which are singletons. The rearrangement links TRBV16 to TRBJ2-7, with TRBD1 as a possible D gene (6 bases). Sample: blood. The TCR sequence derives from a woman aged 55-69 years in good health. CDR3 amino acids: CASSQRRGVYEQYF. CDR3 coding DNA: TGTGCCAGCAGCCAACGCAGGGGAGTCTACGAGCAGTACTTC. Based on the CDR3 plus reference TRBV16 and TRBJ2-7, the full variable domain is GEEVAQTPKHLVRGEGQKAKLYCAPIKGHSYVFWYQQVLKNEFKFLISFQNENVFDETGMPKERFSAKCLPNSPCSLEIQATKLEDSAVYFCASSQRRGVYEQYFGPGTRLTVT.